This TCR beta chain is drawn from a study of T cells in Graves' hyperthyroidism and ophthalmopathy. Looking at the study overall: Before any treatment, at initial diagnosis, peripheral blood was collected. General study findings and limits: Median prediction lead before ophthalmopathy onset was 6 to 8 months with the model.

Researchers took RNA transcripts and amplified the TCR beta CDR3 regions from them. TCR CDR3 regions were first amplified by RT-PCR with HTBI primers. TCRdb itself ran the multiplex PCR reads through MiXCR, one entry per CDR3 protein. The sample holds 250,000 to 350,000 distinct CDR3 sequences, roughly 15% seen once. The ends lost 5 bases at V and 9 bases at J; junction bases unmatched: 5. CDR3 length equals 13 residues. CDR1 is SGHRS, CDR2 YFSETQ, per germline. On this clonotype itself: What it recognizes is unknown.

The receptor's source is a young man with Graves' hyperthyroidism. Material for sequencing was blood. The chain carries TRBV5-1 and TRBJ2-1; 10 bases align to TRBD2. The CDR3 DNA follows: TGCGCCAGCAGTGGGACTAGCGCTAGTGAGCAGTTCTTC. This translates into CASSGTSASEQFF.